Below, 5 T cell receptor beta chains from the same sample are listed, as sequenced in a study of early T cells in non-severe SARS-CoV-2 infection. TCRdb called the 5' RACE reads again in MiXCR, with one record for every CDR3 protein. The sample yields approximately 74,000 distinct CDR3 sequences, 11% to 15% seen once. The specimen was whole blood. Receptors were obtained from an adult who was a healthcare worker with PCR-confirmed SARS-CoV-2 infection or an uninfected control (not recorded which).

This clonotype was observed many times. This chain connects TRBV19 to TRBJ1-2, with D tentatively TRBD1 (6 bases). The CDR3 length is 15 residues. Germline loops: CDR1 LNHDA, CDR2 SQIVND (reference sequence). The ends were cut back, 6 bases at V and 11 bases at J, with 25 bases in the middle. The CDR3 loop reads CASRSVFISTGSYTF. The CDR3 DNA is TGTGCCAGTAGGAGTGTTTTTATAAGTACAGGGAGTTACACCTTC.

There are many counts of this clonotype. This chain connects TRBV5-5 to TRBJ1-5; 8 nucleotides line up with TRBD1. Germline V gene lookup returns CDR1 SGHKS and CDR2 YYEKEE (reference sequence). V trimming: 3 bases; J trimming: 7 bases; junction bases outside the gene matches: 6. The CDR3 spans 14 residues. CDR3 sequence: CASSSDRGNQPQHF. DNA for the CDR3: TGTGCCAGCAGCTCAGACAGGGGAAACCAGCCCCAGCATTTT. Variable domain in full (rest from reference TRBV5-5 and TRBJ1-5): DAGVTQSPTHLIKTRGQQVTLRCSPISGHKSVSWYQQVLGQGPQFIFQYYEKEERGRGNFPDRFSARQFPNYSSELNVNALLLGDSALYLCASSSDRGNQPQHFGDGTRLSIL.

This chain connects TRBV4-2 to TRBJ2-1, with D perhaps matching TRBD1 (5 bases). Germline CDR1 is LGHNA and CDR2 is YNFKEQ. The CDR3 has 14 residues. V was pared by 0 bases and J by 8 bases, with 11 bases between. CDR3 residues: CASSQDIGVDEQFF. DNA for the CDR3: TGTGCCAGCAGCCAAGATATAGGGGTCGATGAGCAGTTCTTC.

The V gene is TRBV5-1, the J gene TRBJ2-3, with D maybe TRBD1 (5 bases). Germline CDR1 is SGHRS and CDR2 is YFSETQ. Trimming removed 4 bases at V and 4 bases at J, with 10 bases between. The CDR3 sequence is 13 residues long. The CDR3: CASSRVGADTQYF. The CDR3 DNA follows: TGCGCCAGCAGCCGCGTAGGGGCAGATACGCAGTATTTT.

V gene TRBV30 combines with J gene TRBJ2-5; D might be TRBD1 (5 bases). The CDR3 is 20 amino acids. Germline CDR1 reads GTSNPN; CDR2 reads SVGIG (reference sequence). Trimming shortened V by 0 bases and J by 2 bases, and 28 bases separated the two germline ends. CDR3 loop: CAWSVPHTRGVPGRQETQYF. The CDR3 region has the DNA TGTGCCTGGAGTGTACCCCATACAAGGGGCGTCCCCGGGCGTCAAGAGACCCAGTACTTC.